This is a list of T cell receptor beta chains from one sample in a study of cytomegalovirus exposure and HLA in healthy donors. Clones were sequenced by immunoSEQ multiplex PCR, and TCRdb holds only the in-frame ones, with some missing. The sample totals tens of thousands of clones; its top ten clones hold about 8%. The material sequenced was PBMCs. The receptor source for this set is a male donor in good health and CMV-seronegative. Each CDR3 is given with its conserved first and last residue. D genes are given only for firm matches. A clone size is listed for some rows: how often the clone was seen (once, few, many), or a class if it is expanded.

size	length	D	V	J	CDR3	DNA
.	15	TRBD1	TRBV5-1	TRBJ1-4	CASSSSGTGDEKLFF	TGCGCCAGCAGTTCTTCCGGGACAGGGGACGAAAAACTGTTTTTT
.	15	.	TRBV27	TRBJ1-1	CASSLVQGLTTEAFF	TGTGCCAGCAGTTTAGTTCAGGGATTAACTACTGAAGCTTTCTTT
.	13	.	TRBV13	TRBJ2-1	CASSLRGGIGQFF	TGTGCCAGCAGCTTAAGGGGGGGCATTGGGCAGTTCTTC
.	14	TRBD2	TRBV10-3	TRBJ2-1	CAIKAGGPYNEQFF	TGTGCCATCAAAGCGGGAGGGCCTTACAATGAGCAGTTCTTC
.	13	.	TRBV10-3	TRBJ1-2	CAISESEQGGYTF	TGTGCCATCAGTGAGTCTGAGCAGGGTGGCTACACCTTC
.	17	.	TRBV10-1	TRBJ2-5	CASSKYAVGGQLETQYF	TGCGCCAGCAGCAAATACGCGGTTGGAGGGCAACTAGAGACCCAGTACTTC
.	14	.	TRBV27	TRBJ1-2	CASSLVQGSYGYTF	TGTGCCAGCAGCCTAGTCCAGGGGTCCTATGGCTACACCTTC
.	14	.	TRBV27	TRBJ2-2	CASSQTTVTGELFF	TGTGCCAGCAGTCAGACGACAGTGACCGGGGAGCTGTTTTTT
.	14	TRBD2	TRBV10-3	TRBJ2-3	CAISQRDSTDTQYF	TGTGCCATCAGCCAGCGGGACAGCACAGATACGCAGTATTTT
.	14	TRBD1	TRBV5-1	TRBJ1-1	CASRRGQGNTEAFF	TGCGCCAGCAGGAGGGGACAGGGCAACACTGAAGCTTTCTTT
.	14	.	TRBV16	TRBJ2-7	CASSRGGGGPEQYF	TGTGCCAGCAGCCGAGGGGGGGGCGGACCCGAGCAGTACTTC
.	15	.	TRBV5-1	TRBJ2-3	CASSLSGGYTDTQYF	TGCGCCAGCAGCTTGTCCGGGGGTTACACAGATACGCAGTATTTT
.	18	TRBD1	TRBV7-8	TRBJ2-7	CASSLTPPTGSSSYEQYF	TGTGCCAGCAGCTTAACCCCCCCGACAGGGAGTAGCTCCTACGAGCAGTACTTC
.	13	.	TRBV29-1	TRBJ2-2	CSVVPQNTGELFF	TGCAGCGTTGTCCCCCAAAACACCGGGGAGCTGTTTTTT
.	15	TRBD2	TRBV2	TRBJ2-1	CASDAGTSGHNEQFF	TGTGCCAGCGACGCCGGGACTAGCGGGCACAATGAGCAGTTCTTC
.	13	.	TRBV7-6	TRBJ2-1	CASSSRLGGEQFF	TGTGCCAGCAGCTCCCGTCTAGGCGGTGAGCAGTTCTTC
.	14	.	TRBV5-1	TRBJ1-1	CASSGLWGGTEAFF	TGCGCCAGCAGCGGTTTGTGGGGGGGGACTGAAGCTTTCTTT
.	11	.	TRBV20-1	TRBJ2-7	CSPSEQYEQYF	TGCAGCCCTAGCGAGCAATACGAGCAGTACTTC
.	15	.	TRBV5-5	TRBJ1-2	CASSLGDIYNYGYTF	TGTGCCAGCAGCTTGGGGGACATCTATAACTATGGCTACACCTTC
.	15	TRBD2	TRBV25-1	TRBJ2-1	CASSETSGKNNEQFF	TGTGCCAGCAGTGAGACTAGCGGTAAAAACAATGAGCAGTTCTTC
.	14	TRBD2	TRBV7-9	TRBJ2-3	CASSLLQRGDTQYF	TGTGCCAGCAGCTTACTGCAGCGGGGAGATACGCAGTATTTT
.	12	.	TRBV19	TRBJ2-7	CASSTGYNEQYF	TGTGCCAGTAGTACAGGGTACAACGAGCAGTACTTC
.	14	TRBD1	TRBV27	TRBJ2-3	CATRLQGATDTQYF	TGTGCCACCCGATTACAGGGGGCTACAGATACGCAGTATTTT
.	13	.	TRBV28	TRBJ2-3	CASSSPGGDTQYF	TGTGCCAGCAGTTCCCCTGGAGGTGATACGCAGTATTTT
.	15	.	TRBV9	TRBJ2-1	CASSPSGSSNNEQFF	TGTGCCAGCAGCCCGTCCGGGAGTAGCAACAATGAGCAGTTCTTC
.	14	.	TRBV27	TRBJ2-2	CASSAQGYTGELFF	TGTGCCAGCAGTGCGCAGGGGTACACCGGGGAGCTGTTTTTT
.	15	TRBD2	TRBV5-6	TRBJ2-7	CASSSLAGPNYEQYF	TGTGCCAGCAGCTCGTTAGCGGGGCCCAACTACGAGCAGTACTTC
.	17	.	TRBV5-1	TRBJ2-3	CASSPRPEEGRTDTQYF	TGCGCCAGCAGCCCGCGCCCGGAGGAAGGTCGGACAGATACGCAGTATTTT
.	16	TRBD1	TRBV18	TRBJ1-1	CASSPSGQGMNTEAFF	TGTGCCAGCTCACCATCAGGACAGGGGATGAACACTGAAGCTTTCTTT
.	12	.	TRBV2	TRBJ1-2	CASSAQNYGYTF	TGTGCCAGCAGTGCCCAGAACTATGGCTACACCTTC
medium-sized	15	TRBD2	TRBV6-4	TRBJ2-1	CASSVRAGDIDEQFF	TGTGCCAGCAGTGTAAGAGCGGGAGATATCGATGAGCAGTTCTTC
.	15	.	TRBV5-1	TRBJ1-1	CASSWSGASGAEAFF	TGCGCCAGCAGCTGGAGCGGGGCGTCTGGGGCTGAAGCTTTCTTT
.	14	.	TRBV9	TRBJ2-5	CASSVGVAFETQYF	TGTGCCAGCAGCGTAGGGGTAGCGTTCGAGACCCAGTACTTC
.	13	.	TRBV6-5	TRBJ2-7	CASSSGIAYEQYF	TGTGCCAGCAGTTCCGGGATTGCCTACGAGCAGTACTTC
.	12	.	TRBV7-2	TRBJ1-1	CASSVSRGEAFF	TGTGCCAGCAGCGTTTCACGGGGTGAAGCTTTCTTT
.	15	.	TRBV5-6	TRBJ1-1	CASSLWGLRNTEAFF	TGTGCCAGCAGCTTGTGGGGCCTTAGGAACACTGAAGCTTTCTTT
.	14	TRBD1	TRBV11-3	TRBJ2-3	CASSLVQGADTQYF	TGTGCCAGCAGCTTAGTACAGGGGGCAGATACGCAGTATTTT
.	18	TRBD2	TRBV19	TRBJ2-1	CASSMGLAGIRGNNEQFF	TGTGCCAGTAGTATGGGACTAGCGGGTATCCGAGGCAACAATGAGCAGTTCTTC
.	16	.	TRBV5-6	TRBJ2-1	CASSLEGGDPYNEQFF	TGTGCCAGCAGCTTGGAAGGGGGGGACCCCTACAATGAGCAGTTCTTC
.	14	.	TRBV5-6	TRBJ1-1	CASSRVDKNTEAFF	TGTGCCAGCAGCCGTGTGGACAAGAACACTGAAGCTTTCTTT
.	12	.	TRBV15	TRBJ1-5	CATRESNQPQHF	TGTGCCACCCGGGAGAGTAATCAGCCCCAGCATTTT
.	16	TRBD2	TRBV7-9	TRBJ2-3	CASSVRTSGPTDTQYF	TGTGCCAGCAGCGTAAGAACTAGCGGACCCACAGATACGCAGTATTTT
.	16	.	TRBV5-1	TRBJ1-4	CASSLGVGGRDEKLFF	TGCGCCAGCAGCTTGGGTGTTGGGGGCCGGGATGAAAAACTGTTTTTT
.	15	.	TRBV28	TRBJ1-5	CASSFEGGSNQPQHF	TGTGCCAGCAGTTTTGAAGGGGGAAGCAATCAGCCCCAGCATTTT
.	14	TRBD1	TRBV7-2	TRBJ2-3	CASSGRGRTDTQYF	TGTGCCAGCAGCGGCAGGGGGCGCACAGATACGCAGTATTTT
.	14	.	TRBV7-9	TRBJ2-7	CASSLDVSSYEQYF	TGTGCCAGCAGCTTAGACGTGAGCTCCTACGAGCAGTACTTC
.	16	TRBD2	TRBV6-1	TRBJ2-1	CASSEIWLAGVGEQFF	TGTGCCAGCAGTGAAATTTGGCTAGCGGGAGTGGGTGAGCAGTTCTTC
.	15	.	TRBV5-5	TRBJ1-1	CASSPLGGVNTEAFF	TGTGCCAGCAGCCCCCTCGGGGGGGTGAACACTGAAGCTTTCTTT
.	15	TRBD1	TRBV6-5	TRBJ2-7	CASRLRDRSAYEQYF	TGTGCCAGCAGACTCCGGGACAGGAGCGCCTACGAGCAGTACTTC
.	15	TRBD1	TRBV7-9	TRBJ1-2	CASSSALDRVHGYTF	TGTGCCAGCAGCTCGGCCCTAGACAGGGTTCACGGCTACACCTTC
.	11	TRBD1	TRBV18	TRBJ1-2	CASSDRGGYTF	TGTGCCAGCTCAGACAGGGGCGGCTACACCTTC
.	20	TRBD2	TRBV4-1	TRBJ2-2	CASSLYLDQTSGKDTGELFF	TGCGCCAGCAGCCTATACCTCGATCAGACTAGCGGGAAAGACACCGGGGAGCTGTTTTTT
.	14	TRBD2	TRBV29-1	TRBJ2-1	CSVEGLAGDKEQFF	TGCAGCGTTGAAGGACTAGCGGGAGACAAGGAGCAGTTCTTC
.	14	.	TRBV4-2	TRBJ2-7	CASSQDGGVYEQYF	TGTGCCAGCAGCCAAGATGGCGGGGTCTACGAGCAGTACTTC
.	15	TRBD2	TRBV14	TRBJ2-1	CASSQLAGNYNEQFF	TGTGCCAGCAGCCAATTAGCGGGGAACTACAATGAGCAGTTCTTC
.	14	TRBD1	TRBV5-1	TRBJ1-1	CATRRTGGNTEAFF	TGCGCCACCCGGAGGACAGGGGGGAACACTGAAGCTTTCTTT
medium-sized	15	.	TRBV7-2	TRBJ2-1	CASSLVRSSYNEQFF	TGTGCCAGCAGCCTAGTAAGGAGCTCCTACAATGAGCAGTTCTTC
.	15	TRBD1	TRBV7-9	TRBJ2-7	CASSDPGTGPYEQYF	TGTGCCAGCAGTGACCCGGGGACAGGACCCTACGAGCAGTACTTC
.	16	.	TRBV27	TRBJ2-7	CASRDSFQFIAGEQYF	TGTGCCAGCCGCGACAGTTTCCAATTCATCGCTGGGGAGCAGTACTTC